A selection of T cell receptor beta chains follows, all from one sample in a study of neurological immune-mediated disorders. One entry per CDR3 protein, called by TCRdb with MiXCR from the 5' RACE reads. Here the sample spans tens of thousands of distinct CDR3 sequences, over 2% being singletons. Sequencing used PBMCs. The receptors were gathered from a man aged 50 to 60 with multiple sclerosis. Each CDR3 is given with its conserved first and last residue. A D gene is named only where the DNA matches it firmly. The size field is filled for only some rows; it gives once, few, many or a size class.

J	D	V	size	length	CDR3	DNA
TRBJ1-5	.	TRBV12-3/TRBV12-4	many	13	CASSLSSNQPQHF	TGTGCCAGCAGTTTGAGCAGCAATCAGCCCCAGCATTTT
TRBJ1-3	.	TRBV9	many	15	CASSVGSVSGNTIYF	TGTGCCAGCAGCGTTGGGTCGGTCTCTGGAAACACCATATATTTT
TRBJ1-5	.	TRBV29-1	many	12	CSVGDSNQPQHF	TGCAGCGTTGGTGACAGCAATCAGCCCCAGCATTTT
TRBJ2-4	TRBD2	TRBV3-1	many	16	CASSPLSGGAKNIQYF	TGTGCCAGCAGCCCGCTAAGCGGGGGGGCCAAAAACATTCAGTACTTC
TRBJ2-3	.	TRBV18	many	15	CASSPWTSRADTQYF	TGTGCCAGCTCGCCTTGGACCAGTCGAGCGGATACGCAGTATTTT
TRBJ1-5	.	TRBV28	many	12	CASRPGSQPQHF	TGTGCCAGCAGGCCAGGGAGTCAGCCCCAGCATTTT
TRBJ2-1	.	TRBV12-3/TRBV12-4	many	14	CASSPTPQGHEQFF	TGTGCCAGCAGTCCAACCCCACAGGGCCATGAGCAGTTCTTC
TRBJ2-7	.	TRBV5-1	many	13	CASGPDTSYEQYF	TGCGCCAGCGGCCCGGACACTTCCTACGAGCAGTACTTC
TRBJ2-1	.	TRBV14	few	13	CASRQDKYNEQFF	TGTGCCAGCAGACAGGACAAGTACAATGAGCAGTTCTTC
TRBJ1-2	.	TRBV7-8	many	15	CASSLTRQSHYGYTF	TGTGCCAGCAGCTTAACCCGACAGTCCCACTATGGCTACACCTTC
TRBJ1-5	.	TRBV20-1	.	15	CSAQQQGGFNQPQHF	TGCAGTGCGCAGCAACAGGGTGGGTTTAATCAGCCCCAGCATTTT
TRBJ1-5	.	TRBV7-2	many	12	CASTTSNQPQHF	TGTGCCAGCACCACGAGCAATCAGCCCCAGCATTTT
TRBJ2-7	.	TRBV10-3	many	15	CASGRGGAADYEQYF	TGTGCCTCGGGAAGGGGGGGGGCCGCTGATTACGAGCAGTACTTC
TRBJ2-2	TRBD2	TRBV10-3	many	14	CAISWTSGTGELFF	TGTGCCATCAGCTGGACTAGCGGTACCGGGGAGCTGTTTTTT
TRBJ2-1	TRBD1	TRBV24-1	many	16	CATSDPTTGDLGKQFF	TGTGCCACCAGTGACCCCACGACAGGGGATCTCGGCAAGCAGTTCTTC
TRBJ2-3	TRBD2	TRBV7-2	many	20	CASSFGSVRGLAGKGDTQYF	TGTGCCAGCAGCTTTGGTTCGGTTCGAGGACTAGCGGGGAAAGGAGATACGCAGTATTTT
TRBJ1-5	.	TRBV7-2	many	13	CASSPRSNQPQHF	TGTGCCAGCAGCCCGCGCAGCAATCAGCCCCAGCATTTT
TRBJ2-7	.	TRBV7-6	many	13	CASSLGVGGEQYF	TGTGCCAGCAGCTTAGGAGTCGGGGGCGAGCAGTACTTC
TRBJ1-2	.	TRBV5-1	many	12	CASSRDIRGYTF	TGCGCCAGCAGCCGGGACATCCGAGGCTACACCTTC
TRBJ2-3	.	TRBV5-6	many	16	CASSKTLAARGDTQYF	TGTGCCAGCAGCAAGACCCTGGCGGCACGCGGAGATACGCAGTATTTT
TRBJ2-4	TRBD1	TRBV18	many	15	CASSPKGTGENIQYF	TGTGCCAGCTCACCAAAGGGGACAGGGGAGAACATTCAGTACTTC
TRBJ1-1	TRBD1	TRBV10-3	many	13	CAIRRGQGDEAFF	TGTGCCATCAGAAGGGGACAGGGAGATGAAGCTTTCTTT
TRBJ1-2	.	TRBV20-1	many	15	CSARVVDISNYGYTF	TGCAGTGCTAGAGTTGTTGACATATCTAACTATGGCTACACCTTC
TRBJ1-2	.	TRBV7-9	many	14	CASSLKRGDYGYTF	TGTGCCAGCAGCTTAAAACGAGGTGACTATGGCTACACCTTC
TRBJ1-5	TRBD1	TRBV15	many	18	CATSRATGQGASNQPQHF	TGTGCCACCAGCAGAGCCACGGGACAGGGGGCGAGCAATCAGCCCCAGCATTTT
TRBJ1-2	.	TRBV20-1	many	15	CSARDQDGLNYGYTF	TGCAGTGCTAGAGATCAAGACGGACTTAACTATGGCTACACCTTC
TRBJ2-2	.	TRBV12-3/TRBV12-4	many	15	CASSLATANTGELFF	TGTGCCAGCAGTTTAGCGACAGCTAACACCGGGGAGCTGTTTTTT
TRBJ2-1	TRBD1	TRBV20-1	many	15	CSASPLTGAVNEQFF	TGCAGTGCCAGCCCCCTTACAGGGGCGGTCAATGAGCAGTTCTTC